This entry concerns a single T cell receptor beta chain. Its cognate antigen is unknown. This record belongs to a study of shared clonotypes between healthy human individuals. Across the study: Donor ages ranged 18 to 49 years: a couple of women, three men.

The DNA input per sorted-subset replicate PCR was roughly 210 ng, corresponding to 25,000 to 30,000 T cell genomes. Assay used: immunoSEQ multiplex PCR; TCRdb lists only in-frame clones, some missing. The top ten hold approximately 0.44% of the sample, which has about 1.5 million clones, around 98% seen once. The CDR3 is made up of 14 amino acids. Trimming removed 6 bases from V and 4 bases from J, with 16 bases in between. The germline V gene has CDR1 LNHDA and CDR2 SQIVND (reference sequence). General observations from the study: Compared with clonotypes that all four donors shared, non-shared clonotypes had lower generation probabilities.

The clonotype originates from a man under 40 in good health. The rearrangement joins TRBV19 to TRBJ2-7; tentatively, D is TRBD1 (5 bases). Sequenced material: naive CD4+ T cells sorted from blood. Subset given: CD45RA+ positively selected. The DNA of the CDR3 is TGTGCCAGTAGGGAAGACAAGGGGCATTACGAGCAGTACTTC. Residues: CASREDKGHYEQYF.